This T cell receptor (beta chain) was retrieved from a study of early T cells in non-severe SARS-CoV-2 infection. About the research overall: Unpaired chains resulted from sequencing bulk RNA of unsorted whole blood.

Findings of the study overall: Anti-spike CD8 responses were favored by VDJdb matching, which missed private and CD4 specificities.

On this clonotype: Its antigen is still unknown.

Unique molecular identifiers (one per individual cDNA molecule) were attached. From the 5' RACE reads, TCRdb called clonotypes with MiXCR, one entry per CDR3 protein. The sample includes 55,000 to 65,000 distinct CDR3 sequences, less than 15% of them seen just once. The CDR3 runs to 13 residues. The germline V gene encodes CDR1 KGHSH and CDR2 LQKENI. The V and J ends lost 3 bases and 6 bases respectively, with 10 bases between them. The TCR comes from an adult who was a healthcare worker with PCR-confirmed SARS-CoV-2 infection or an uninfected control (not recorded which). The source was whole blood, collected at baseline. The genes are TRBV18 and TRBJ2-3; D remains unclear. CDR3 amino acids: CASSPPVRDTQYF. The CDR3 DNA sequence: TGTGCCAGCTCACCGCCCGTACGGGATACGCAGTATTTT.